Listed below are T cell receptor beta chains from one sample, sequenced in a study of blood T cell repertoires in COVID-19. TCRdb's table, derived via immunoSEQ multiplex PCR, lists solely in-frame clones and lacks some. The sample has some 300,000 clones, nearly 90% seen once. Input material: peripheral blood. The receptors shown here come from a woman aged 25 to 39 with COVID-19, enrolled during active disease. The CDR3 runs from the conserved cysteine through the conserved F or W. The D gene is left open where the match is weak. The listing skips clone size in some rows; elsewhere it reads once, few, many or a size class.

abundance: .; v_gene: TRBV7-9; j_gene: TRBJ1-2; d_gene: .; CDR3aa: CASSGGLGANYGYTF; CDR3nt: TGTGCCAGCAGCGGGGGCTTGGGAGCTAACTATGGCTACACCTTC
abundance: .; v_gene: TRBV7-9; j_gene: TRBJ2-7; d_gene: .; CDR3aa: CASSSLARPIYEQYF; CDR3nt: TGTGCCAGCAGCTCGCTAGCGCGACCTATTTACGAGCAGTACTTC
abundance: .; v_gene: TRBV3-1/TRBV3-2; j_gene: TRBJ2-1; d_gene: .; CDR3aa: CASSQAGTPYNEQFF; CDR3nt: TGTGCCAGCAGCCAAGCCGGGACTCCCTACAATGAGCAGTTCTTC
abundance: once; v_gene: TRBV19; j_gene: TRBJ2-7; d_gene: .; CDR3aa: CASSPGAGLSYEQYF; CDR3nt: TGTGCCAGTAGTCCCGGAGCAGGGCTGTCCTACGAGCAGTACTTC
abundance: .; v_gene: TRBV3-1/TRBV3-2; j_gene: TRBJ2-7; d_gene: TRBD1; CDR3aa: CASSQAGTGFYEQYF; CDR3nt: TGTGCCAGCAGCCAAGCCGGGACAGGATTCTACGAGCAGTACTTC
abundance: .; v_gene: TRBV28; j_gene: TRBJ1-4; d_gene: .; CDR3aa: CAISPGQEISNEKLFF; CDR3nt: TGTGCCATTTCACCGGGACAAGAGATCAGTAATGAAAAACTGTTTTTT
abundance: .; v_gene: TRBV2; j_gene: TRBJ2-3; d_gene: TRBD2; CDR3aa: CASISAGGPDTQYF; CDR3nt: TGTGCCAGCATATCAGCGGGGGGGCCAGATACGCAGTATTTT
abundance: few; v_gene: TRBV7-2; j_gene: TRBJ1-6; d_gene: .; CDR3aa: CASSPGWYNSPLHF; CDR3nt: TGTGCCAGCAGCCCAGGATGGTATAATTCACCCCTCCACTTT
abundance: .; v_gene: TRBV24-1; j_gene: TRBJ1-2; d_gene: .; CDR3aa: CAAGGGDSYGYTF; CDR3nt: TGTGCCGCGGGGGGAGGGGACTCATATGGCTACACCTTC
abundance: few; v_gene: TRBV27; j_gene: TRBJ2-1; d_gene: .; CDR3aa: CASSLSLGSVNEQFF; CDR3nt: TGTGCCAGCAGTTTAAGTCTAGGATCGGTCAATGAGCAGTTCTTC
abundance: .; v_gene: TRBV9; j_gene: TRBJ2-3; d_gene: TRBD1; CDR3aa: CASSAPGTATDTQYF; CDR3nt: TGTGCCAGCAGCGCCCCCGGGACAGCCACAGATACGCAGTATTTT
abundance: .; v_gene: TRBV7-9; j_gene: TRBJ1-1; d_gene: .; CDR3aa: CASSATGLTEAFF; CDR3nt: TGTGCCAGCAGCGCCACAGGGCTCACTGAAGCTTTCTTT
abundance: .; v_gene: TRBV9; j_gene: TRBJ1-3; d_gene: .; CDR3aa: CASSVVGGPFSGNTIYF; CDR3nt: TGTGCCAGCAGCGTAGTTGGAGGGCCCTTCTCTGGAAACACCATATATTTT
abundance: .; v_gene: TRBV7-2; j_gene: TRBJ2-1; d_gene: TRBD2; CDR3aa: CASSLDWSGGYNEQFF; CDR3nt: TGTGCCAGCAGCTTAGATTGGAGCGGGGGGTACAATGAGCAGTTCTTC
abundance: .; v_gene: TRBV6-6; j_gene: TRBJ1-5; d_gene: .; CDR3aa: CASSWTLNQPQHF; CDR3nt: TGTGCCAGCAGTTGGACACTGAATCAGCCCCAGCATTTT
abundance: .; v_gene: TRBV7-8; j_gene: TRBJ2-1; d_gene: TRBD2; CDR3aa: CASSLLAGGSEQFF; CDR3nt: TGTGCCAGCAGCTTATTAGCGGGGGGAAGTGAGCAGTTCTTC
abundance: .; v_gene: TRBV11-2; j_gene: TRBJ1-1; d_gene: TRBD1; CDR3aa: CASSLRTGLITNTEAFF; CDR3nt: TGTGCCAGCAGCCTTCGGACAGGGTTAATTACGAACACTGAAGCTTTCTTT
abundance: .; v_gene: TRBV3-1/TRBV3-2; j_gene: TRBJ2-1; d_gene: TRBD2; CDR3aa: CASSQSTSGGRNEQFF; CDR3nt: TGTGCCAGCAGCCAGTCGACTAGCGGGGGGCGCAATGAGCAGTTCTTC
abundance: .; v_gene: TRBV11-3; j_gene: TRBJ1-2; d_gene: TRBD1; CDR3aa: CASSPEGTGTYGYTF; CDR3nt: TGTGCCAGCAGCCCCGAGGGGACAGGGACCTATGGCTACACCTTC
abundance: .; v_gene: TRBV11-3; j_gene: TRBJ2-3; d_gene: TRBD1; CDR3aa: CASSSSVTDRGTDTQYF; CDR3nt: TGTGCCAGCAGTTCATCGGTCACGGACAGGGGCACAGATACGCAGTATTTT
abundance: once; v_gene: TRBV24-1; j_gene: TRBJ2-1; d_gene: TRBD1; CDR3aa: CATSDPGTGGVYNEQFF; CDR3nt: TGTGCCACCAGTGACCCCGGGACAGGGGGCGTCTACAATGAGCAGTTCTTC
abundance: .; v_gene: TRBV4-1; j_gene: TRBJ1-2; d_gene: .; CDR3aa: CASSQASGDGYTF; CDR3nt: TGCGCCAGCAGCCAAGCCTCAGGGGATGGCTACACCTTC
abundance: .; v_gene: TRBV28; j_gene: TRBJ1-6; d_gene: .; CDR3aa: CASSLRGLGNSPLHF; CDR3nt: TGTGCCAGCAGTTTGCGGGGGCTGGGCAATTCACCCCTCCACTTT
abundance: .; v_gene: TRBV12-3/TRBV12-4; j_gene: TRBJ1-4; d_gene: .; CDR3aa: CASSSLSEKLFF; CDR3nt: TGTGCCAGCAGTTCCCTCAGTGAAAAACTGTTTTTT
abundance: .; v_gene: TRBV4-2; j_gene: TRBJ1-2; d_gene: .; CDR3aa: CASSQDKGGIYGYTF; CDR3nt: TGTGCCAGCAGCCAAGATAAGGGGGGGATTTATGGCTACACCTTC
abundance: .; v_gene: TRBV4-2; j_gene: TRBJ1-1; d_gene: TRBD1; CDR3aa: CASSLGQGIAEAFF; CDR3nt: TGTGCCAGCAGTCTAGGACAGGGGATCGCTGAAGCTTTCTTT
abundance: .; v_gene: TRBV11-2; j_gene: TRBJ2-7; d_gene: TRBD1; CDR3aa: CASSLTGQSAYEQYF; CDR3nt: TGTGCCAGCAGCTTGACAGGGCAGTCGGCCTACGAGCAGTACTTC
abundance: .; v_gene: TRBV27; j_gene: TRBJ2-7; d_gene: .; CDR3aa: CASSPDPFREQYF; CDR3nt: TGTGCCAGCAGCCCAGACCCCTTCAGGGAGCAGTACTTC
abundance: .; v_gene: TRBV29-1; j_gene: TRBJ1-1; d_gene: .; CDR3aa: CSGCGGVGTEAFF; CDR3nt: TGCAGCGGGTGCGGAGGAGTAGGCACTGAAGCTTTCTTT
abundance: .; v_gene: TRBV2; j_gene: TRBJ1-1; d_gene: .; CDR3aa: CASNIQGRAFF; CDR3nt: TGTGCCAGCAACATACAGGGTAGAGCTTTCTTT
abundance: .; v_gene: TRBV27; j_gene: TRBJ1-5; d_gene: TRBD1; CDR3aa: CAGTGASQPQHF; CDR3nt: TGTGCCGGTACAGGGGCGAGTCAGCCCCAGCATTTT
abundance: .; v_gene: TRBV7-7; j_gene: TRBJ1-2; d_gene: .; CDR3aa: CASSPSGGRDYGYTF; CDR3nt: TGTGCCAGCAGTCCGAGTGGGGGCAGAGACTATGGCTACACCTTC
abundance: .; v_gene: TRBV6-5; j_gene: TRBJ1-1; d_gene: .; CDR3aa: CASSYLRASGTEAFF; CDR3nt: TGTGCCAGCAGTTACCTCAGGGCCTCGGGCACTGAAGCTTTCTTT
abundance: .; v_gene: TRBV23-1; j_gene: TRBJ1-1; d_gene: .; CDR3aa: CASSQRQGRHNTEAFF; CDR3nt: TGCGCCAGCAGTCAAAGGCAGGGTCGTCATAACACTGAAGCTTTCTTT
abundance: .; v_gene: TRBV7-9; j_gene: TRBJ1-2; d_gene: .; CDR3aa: CASSLDRGGPYGYTF; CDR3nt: TGTGCCAGCAGCTTAGACCGGGGGGGACCCTATGGCTACACCTTC
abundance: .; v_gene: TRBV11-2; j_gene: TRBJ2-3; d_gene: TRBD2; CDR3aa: CASSSLAGGMTDTQYF; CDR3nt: TGTGCCAGCAGCTCCCTAGCGGGGGGGATGACAGATACGCAGTATTTT
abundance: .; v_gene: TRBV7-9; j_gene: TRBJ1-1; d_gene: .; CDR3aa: CASSLSGGRTEAFF; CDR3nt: TGTGCCAGCAGCTTATCCGGGGGTCGGACTGAAGCTTTCTTT
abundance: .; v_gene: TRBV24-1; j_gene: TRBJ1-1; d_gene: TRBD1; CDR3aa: CATSDSGTEGEAFF; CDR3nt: TGTGCCACCAGTGATTCCGGGACAGAGGGCGAAGCTTTCTTT
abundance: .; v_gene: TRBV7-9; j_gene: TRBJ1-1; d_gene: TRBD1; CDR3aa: CASVQGWGEAFF; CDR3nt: TGTGCCAGTGTACAGGGGTGGGGTGAAGCTTTCTTT
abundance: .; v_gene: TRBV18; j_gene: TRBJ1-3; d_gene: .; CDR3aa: CASSPPQGAVGNTIYF; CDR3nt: TGTGCCAGCTCACCACCGCAAGGGGCGGTTGGAAACACCATATATTTT
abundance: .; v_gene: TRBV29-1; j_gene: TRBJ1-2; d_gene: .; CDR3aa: CSVENPRVWGYTF; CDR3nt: TGCAGCGTTGAAAATCCCAGGGTGTGGGGCTACACCTTC
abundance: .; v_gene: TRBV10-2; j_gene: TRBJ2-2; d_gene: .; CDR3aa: CASNDLVNTGELFF; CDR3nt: TGCGCCAGCAACGACTTAGTAAACACCGGGGAGCTGTTTTTT
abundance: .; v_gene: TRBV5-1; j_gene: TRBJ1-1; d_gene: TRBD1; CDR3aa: CASSLGGQLNTEAFF; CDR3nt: TGCGCCAGCAGCTTGGGGGGACAGCTGAACACTGAAGCTTTCTTT
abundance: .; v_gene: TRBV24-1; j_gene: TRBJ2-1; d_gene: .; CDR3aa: CATSLGGRGSEQFF; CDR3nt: TGTGCCACCAGCCTCGGGGGGCGGGGTAGTGAGCAGTTCTTC
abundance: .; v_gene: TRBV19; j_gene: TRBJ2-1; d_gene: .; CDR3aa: CASRDRGNNEQFF; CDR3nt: TGTGCCAGTAGGGATCGGGGGAACAATGAGCAGTTCTTC
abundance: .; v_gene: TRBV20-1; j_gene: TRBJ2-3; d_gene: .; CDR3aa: CSASTLGHTSTDTQYF; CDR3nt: TGCAGTGCTAGTACTTTAGGACATACGAGCACAGATACGCAGTATTTT
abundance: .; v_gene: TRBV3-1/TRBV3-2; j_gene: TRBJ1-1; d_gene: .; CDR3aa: CASSQDGSAEAFF; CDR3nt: TGTGCCAGCAGCCAAGATGGAAGCGCTGAAGCTTTCTTT
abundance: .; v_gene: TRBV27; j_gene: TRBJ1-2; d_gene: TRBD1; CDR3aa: CASRVTGGPNYGYTF; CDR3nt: TGTGCCAGCAGGGTCACAGGGGGCCCTAACTATGGCTACACCTTC
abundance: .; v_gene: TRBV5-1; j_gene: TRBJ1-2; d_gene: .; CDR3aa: CASSLDRQRGGYGYTF; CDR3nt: TGCGCCAGCAGCTTGGATCGACAGCGGGGTGGCTATGGCTACACCTTC
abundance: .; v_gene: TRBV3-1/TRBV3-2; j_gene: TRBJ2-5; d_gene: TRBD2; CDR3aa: CASSSPLRGAYQETQYF; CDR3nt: TGTGCCAGCAGCTCCCCACTGCGGGGGGCGTACCAAGAGACCCAGTACTTC
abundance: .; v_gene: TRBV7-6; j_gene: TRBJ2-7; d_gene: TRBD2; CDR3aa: CASSLAPRLAGQNEQYF; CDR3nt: TGTGCCAGCAGCTTAGCCCCTAGACTAGCGGGGCAGAATGAGCAGTACTTC
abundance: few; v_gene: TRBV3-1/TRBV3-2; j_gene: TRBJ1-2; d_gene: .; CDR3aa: CASSQQGDYGYTF; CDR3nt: TGTGCCAGCAGCCAACAGGGTGACTATGGCTACACCTTC
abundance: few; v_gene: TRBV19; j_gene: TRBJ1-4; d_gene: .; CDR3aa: CASTRPGTNEKLFF; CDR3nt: TGTGCCAGTACCCGACCAGGGACTAATGAAAAACTGTTTTTT
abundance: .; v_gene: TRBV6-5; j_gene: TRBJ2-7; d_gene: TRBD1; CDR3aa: CASSSPGQGKSTF; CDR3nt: TGTGCCAGCAGTTCTCCGGGACAGGGGAAGTCGACCTTC
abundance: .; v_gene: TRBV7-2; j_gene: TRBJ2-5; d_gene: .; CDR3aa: CASSLARAGVETQYF; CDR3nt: TGTGCCAGCAGCTTAGCGCGGGCAGGGGTAGAGACCCAGTACTTC
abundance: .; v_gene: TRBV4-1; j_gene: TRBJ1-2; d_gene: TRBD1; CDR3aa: CASSQVLSQGNYGYTF; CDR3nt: TGCGCCAGCAGCCAAGTTCTTTCACAGGGGAACTATGGCTACACCTTC
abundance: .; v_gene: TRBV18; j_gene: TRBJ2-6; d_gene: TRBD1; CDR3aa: CASSPQAGGSGANVLTF; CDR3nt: TGTGCCAGCTCACCACAGGCAGGGGGCTCTGGGGCCAACGTCCTGACTTTC
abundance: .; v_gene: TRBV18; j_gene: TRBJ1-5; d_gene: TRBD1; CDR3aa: CASSLGQGNQPQHF; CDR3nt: TGTGCCAGCTCACTCGGACAGGGAAATCAGCCCCAGCATTTT